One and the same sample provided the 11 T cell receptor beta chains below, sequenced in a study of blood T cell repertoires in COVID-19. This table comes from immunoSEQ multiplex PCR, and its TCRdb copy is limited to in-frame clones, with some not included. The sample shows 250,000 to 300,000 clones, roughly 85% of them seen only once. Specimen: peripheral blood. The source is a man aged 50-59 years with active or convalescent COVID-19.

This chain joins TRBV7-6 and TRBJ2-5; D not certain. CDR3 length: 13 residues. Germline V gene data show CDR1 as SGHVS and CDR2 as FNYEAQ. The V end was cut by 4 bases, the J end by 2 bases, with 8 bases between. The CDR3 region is CASSSQEQETQYF. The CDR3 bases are TGTGCCAGCAGCTCTCAGGAACAAGAGACCCAGTACTTC.

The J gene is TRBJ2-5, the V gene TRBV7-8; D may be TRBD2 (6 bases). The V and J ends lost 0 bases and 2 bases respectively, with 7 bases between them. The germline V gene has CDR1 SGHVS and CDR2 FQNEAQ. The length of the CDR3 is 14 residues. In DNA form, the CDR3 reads TGTGCCAGCAGCTTAGCCGCGGGACAAGAGACCCAGTACTTC. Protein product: CASSLAAGQETQYF.

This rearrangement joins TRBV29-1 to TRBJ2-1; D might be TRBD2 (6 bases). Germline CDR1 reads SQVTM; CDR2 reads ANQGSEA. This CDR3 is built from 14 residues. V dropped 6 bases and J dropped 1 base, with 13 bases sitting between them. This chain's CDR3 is CSVPRDFSYNEQFF. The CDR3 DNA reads TGCAGCGTCCCAAGGGACTTTTCCTACAATGAGCAGTTCTTC.

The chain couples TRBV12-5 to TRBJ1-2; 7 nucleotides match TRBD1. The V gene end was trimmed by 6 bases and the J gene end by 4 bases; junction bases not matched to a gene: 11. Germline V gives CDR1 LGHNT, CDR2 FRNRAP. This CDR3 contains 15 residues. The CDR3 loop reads CASGPDRARGYGYTF. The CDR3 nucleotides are TGTGCTAGTGGCCCAGACAGGGCCAGGGGCTATGGCTACACCTTC.

Written as DNA, the CDR3 is TGCGCCAGCAGCACGTCCGGGACAAATTCACCCCTCCACTTT. Protein sequence: CASSTSGTNSPLHF. The V call is TRBV5-1, the J call TRBJ1-6, with a possible D match to TRBD1 (6 bases). Trimming cost V 4 bases and J 7 bases, with 12 bases left between them. Per germline, CDR1 SGHRS and CDR2 YFSETQ. The CDR3 loop spans 14 amino acids.

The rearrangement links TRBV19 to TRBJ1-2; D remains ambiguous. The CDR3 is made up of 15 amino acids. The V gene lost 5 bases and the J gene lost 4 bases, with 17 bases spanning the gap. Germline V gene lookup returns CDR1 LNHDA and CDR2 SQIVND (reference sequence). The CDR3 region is CASSGTRGRVYGYTF. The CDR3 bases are TGTGCCAGTAGTGGAACTCGGGGAAGGGTCTATGGCTACACCTTC.

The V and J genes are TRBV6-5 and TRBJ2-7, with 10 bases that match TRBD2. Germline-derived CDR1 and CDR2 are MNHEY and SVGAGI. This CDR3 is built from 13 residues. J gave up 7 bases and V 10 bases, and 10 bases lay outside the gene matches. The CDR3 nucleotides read TGTGCCACAGCGGGGGGGGCCCCGGGAGAGCAGTACTTC. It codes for CATAGGAPGEQYF.

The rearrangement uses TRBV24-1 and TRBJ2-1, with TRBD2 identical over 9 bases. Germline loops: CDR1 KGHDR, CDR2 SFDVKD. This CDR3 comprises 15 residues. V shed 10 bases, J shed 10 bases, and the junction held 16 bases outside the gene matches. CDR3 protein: CATDGGGEGPGEQFF. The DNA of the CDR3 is TGTGCCACTGATGGCGGGGGGGAGGGCCCTGGGGAGCAGTTCTTC.

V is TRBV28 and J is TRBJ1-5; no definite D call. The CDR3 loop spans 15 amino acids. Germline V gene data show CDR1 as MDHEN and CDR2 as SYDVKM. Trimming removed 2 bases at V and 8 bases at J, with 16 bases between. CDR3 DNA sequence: TGTGCCAGCAGTTTAAGTAGCGGCCTTGCGGAGCCCCAGCATTTT. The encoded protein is CASSLSSGLAEPQHF.

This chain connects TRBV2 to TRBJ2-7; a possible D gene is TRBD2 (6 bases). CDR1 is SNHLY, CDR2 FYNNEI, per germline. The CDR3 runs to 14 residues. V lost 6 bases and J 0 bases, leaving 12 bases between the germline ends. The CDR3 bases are TGTGCCAGCAGACCACGGGGGAGCTCCTACGAGCAGTACTTC. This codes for CASRPRGSSYEQYF.

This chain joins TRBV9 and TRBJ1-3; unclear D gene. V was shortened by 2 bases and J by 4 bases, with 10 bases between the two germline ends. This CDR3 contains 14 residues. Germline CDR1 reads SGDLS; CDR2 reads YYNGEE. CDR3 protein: CASSVRSGGNTIYF. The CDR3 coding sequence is TGTGCCAGCAGCGTCCGGTCGGGGGGAAACACCATATATTTT.